This T cell receptor beta chain stems from a study of identifying expanded T cells in peripheral blood. V was cut by 1 base and J by 1 base, with 14 bases left in between. The germline CDR1 and CDR2 sequences are SGHRS and YFSETQ. CDR3 size: 16 residues. Assay: immunoSEQ multiplex PCR; the TCRdb copy retains only in-frame clones and omits some. Here the sample spans around 130,000 clones, approximately 86% being singletons. The gene calls are TRBV5-1 and TRBJ2-5; a possible D gene is TRBD2 (6 bases). This receptor was identified in a person aged 18-70 years in good health. The sequenced sample consisted of blood. CDR3 sequence: CASSLTVAALQETQYF. The DNA of the CDR3 is TGCGCCAGCAGCTTGACGGTAGCGGCCCTCCAAGAGACCCAGTACTTC.